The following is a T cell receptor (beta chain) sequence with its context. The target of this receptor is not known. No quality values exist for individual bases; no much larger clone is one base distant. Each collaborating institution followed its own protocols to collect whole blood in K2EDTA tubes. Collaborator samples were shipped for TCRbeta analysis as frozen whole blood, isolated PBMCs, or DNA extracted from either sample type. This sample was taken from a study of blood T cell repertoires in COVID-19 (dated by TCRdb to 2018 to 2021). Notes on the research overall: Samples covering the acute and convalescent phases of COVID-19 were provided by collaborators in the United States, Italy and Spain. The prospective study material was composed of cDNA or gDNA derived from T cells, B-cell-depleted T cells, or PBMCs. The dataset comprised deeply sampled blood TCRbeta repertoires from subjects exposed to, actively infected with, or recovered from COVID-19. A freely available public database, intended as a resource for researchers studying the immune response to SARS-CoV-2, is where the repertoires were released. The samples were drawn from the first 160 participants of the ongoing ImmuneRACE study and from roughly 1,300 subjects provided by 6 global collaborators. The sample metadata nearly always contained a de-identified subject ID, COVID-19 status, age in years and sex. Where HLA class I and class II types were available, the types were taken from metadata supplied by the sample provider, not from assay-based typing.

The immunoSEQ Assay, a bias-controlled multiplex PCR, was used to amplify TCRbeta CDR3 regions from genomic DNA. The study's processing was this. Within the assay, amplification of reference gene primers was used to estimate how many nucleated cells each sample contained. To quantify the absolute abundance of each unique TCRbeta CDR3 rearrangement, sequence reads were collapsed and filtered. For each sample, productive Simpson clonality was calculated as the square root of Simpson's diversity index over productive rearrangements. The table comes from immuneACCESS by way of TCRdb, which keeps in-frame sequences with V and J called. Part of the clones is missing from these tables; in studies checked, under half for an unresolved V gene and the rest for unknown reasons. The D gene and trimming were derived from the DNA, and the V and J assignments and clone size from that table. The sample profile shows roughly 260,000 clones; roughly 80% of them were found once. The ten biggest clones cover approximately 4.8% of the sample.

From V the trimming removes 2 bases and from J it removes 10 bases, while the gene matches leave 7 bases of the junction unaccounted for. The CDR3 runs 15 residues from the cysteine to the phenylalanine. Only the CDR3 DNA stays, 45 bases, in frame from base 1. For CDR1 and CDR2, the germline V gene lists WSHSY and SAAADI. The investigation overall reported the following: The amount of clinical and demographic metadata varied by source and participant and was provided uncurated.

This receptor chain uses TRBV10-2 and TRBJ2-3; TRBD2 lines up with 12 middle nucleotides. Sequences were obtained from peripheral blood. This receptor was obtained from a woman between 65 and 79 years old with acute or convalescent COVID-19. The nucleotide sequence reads TGCGCCAGCAGTGAGAACCTAGCGGGGGGGCGGCCGCAGTATTTT. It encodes CASSENLAGGRPQYF.